The 9 T cell receptor beta chains reported below all come from one sample, sequenced in a study of T cells after posttransplantation cyclophosphamide. Treatment was busulfan-fludarabine conditioning, a marrow graft, and cyclophosphamide on days +3 and +4. Here immunoSEQ multiplex PCR was the method, and the copy in TCRdb shows in-frame clones only, minus some. Seen here are roughly 42,000 clones, about 92% observed once, and the top ten hold less than 2.5%. Material: PBMCs, obtained less than 70 days after allogeneic stem cell transplant with posttransplant cyclophosphamide. These receptors came from a male patient over 55 who received an allogeneic stem cell transplant from a related donor and was CMV-positive. The T cells may partly be graft donor cells.

The gene calls are TRBV6-1 and TRBJ1-1; D remains ambiguous. This CDR3 is 11 amino acids long. CDR1 is MNHNS and CDR2 is SASEGT in the germline V gene. Trimming cost V 0 bases and J 6 bases, with 2 bases left between them. This CDR3 is CASSEAAEAFF. CDR3 DNA: TGTGCCAGCAGTGAAGCCGCTGAAGCTTTCTTT.

J is TRBJ1-5 and V is TRBV18; TRBD1 aligns across 8 bases. V shed 5 bases and J 8 bases; nucleotides not matched to a gene: 5. Germline-derived CDR1 and CDR2 are KGHSH and LQKENI. The CDR3 is made up of 13 amino acids. Here the CDR3 DNA reads TGTGCCAGCTCAGGGACAGGTGAAAAGCCCCAGCATTTT. It specifies CASSGTGEKPQHF.

V gene TRBV27 combines with J gene TRBJ2-6, with TRBD2 matching over 12 bases. The ends lost 1 base at V and 0 bases at J; junction bases unmatched: 4. There are 19 residues in the CDR3. Germline loops: CDR1 MNHEY, CDR2 SMNVEV (reference sequence). The CDR3 DNA is TGTGCCAGCAGTTTATTGACGACTAGCGGGGGCTCTGGGGCCAACGTCCTGACTTTC. It encodes CASSLLTTSGGSGANVLTF.

The V gene is TRBV7-2, the J gene TRBJ2-5, with 9 bases identical to TRBD1. V lost 0 bases, J lost 0 bases, and 5 bases stayed unmatched. The germline V gene has CDR1 SGHTA and CDR2 FQGNSA. The CDR3 runs to 17 residues. DNA of the CDR3: TGTGCCAGCAGCTTAGCCGGGGACAGGGAGTACCAAGAGACCCAGTACTTC. Protein sequence: CASSLAGDREYQETQYF.

The chain has TRBV7-9 and TRBJ1-3; D may be TRBD1 (6 bases). Germline CDR1 reads SEHNR; CDR2 reads FQNEAQ (reference sequence). The CDR3 spans 15 residues. V lost 5 bases and J 3 bases, leaving 14 bases between the germline ends. CDR3 protein: CASSRTGISGNTIYF. The CDR3, as DNA: TGTGCCAGCAGCCGCACAGGGATAAGTGGAAACACCATATATTTT.

The J gene is TRBJ2-2, the V gene TRBV9, with D unresolved. Deletions cut 4 bases from V and 0 bases from J, with 13 bases between. Germline CDR1 reads SGDLS; CDR2 reads YYNGEE. This CDR3 region has 16 residues. The CDR3 DNA sequence: TGTGCCAGCAGCCTACGCGTAAACGCGAACACCGGGGAGCTGTTTTTT. It yields the protein CASSLRVNANTGELFF.

The chain joins TRBV30 to TRBJ1-1, with 9 bases aligning to TRBD1. CDR3 length equals 15 residues. CDR1 and CDR2 from the germline V gene are GTSNPN and SVGIG (reference sequence). V was clipped by 0 bases and J by 4 bases; unmatched bases: 6. CDR3 in amino acids: CAWSVFGTGTTEAFF. The CDR3 DNA reads as TGTGCCTGGAGTGTATTCGGGACAGGGACCACTGAAGCTTTCTTT.

V and J are TRBV6-1 and TRBJ2-4; tentatively, D is TRBD1 (6 bases). CDR1 is MNHNS, CDR2 SASEGT, per germline. This CDR3 has 13 amino acids. The V gene lost 6 bases and the J gene lost 9 bases, with 15 bases spanning the gap. The CDR3 sequence is CASRAGVGAIQYF. In nucleotides, the CDR3 is TGTGCCAGCAGGGCAGGGGTGGGGGCCATTCAGTACTTC.

CDR3 coding DNA: TGTGCCAGCACCACCACAGGGTTAGCCTTGCCTGAAGCTTTCTTT. Protein: CASTTTGLALPEAFF. The J gene is TRBJ1-1, the V gene TRBV2; D perhaps matches TRBD1 (6 bases). This CDR3 has 15 amino acids. Germline V CDR1 and CDR2: SNHLY, FYNNEI. Between the trimmed V and J ends, which lost 7 bases and 6 bases, there was a span of 21 bases.